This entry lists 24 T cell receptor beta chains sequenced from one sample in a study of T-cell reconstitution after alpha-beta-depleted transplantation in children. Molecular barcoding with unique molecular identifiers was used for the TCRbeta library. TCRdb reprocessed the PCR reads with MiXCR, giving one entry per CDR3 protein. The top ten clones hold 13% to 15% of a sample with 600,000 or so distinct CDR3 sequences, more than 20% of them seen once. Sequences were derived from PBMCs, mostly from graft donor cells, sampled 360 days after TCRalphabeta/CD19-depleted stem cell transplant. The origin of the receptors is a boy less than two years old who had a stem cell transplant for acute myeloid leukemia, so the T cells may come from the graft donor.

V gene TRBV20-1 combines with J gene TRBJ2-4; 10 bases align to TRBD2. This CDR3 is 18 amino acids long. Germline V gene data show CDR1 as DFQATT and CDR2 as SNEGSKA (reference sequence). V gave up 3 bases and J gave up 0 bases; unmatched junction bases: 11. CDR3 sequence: CSASRLAGDPLAKNIQYF. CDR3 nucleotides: TGCAGTGCTAGTCGACTAGCGGGCGACCCTTTAGCCAAAAACATTCAGTACTTC.

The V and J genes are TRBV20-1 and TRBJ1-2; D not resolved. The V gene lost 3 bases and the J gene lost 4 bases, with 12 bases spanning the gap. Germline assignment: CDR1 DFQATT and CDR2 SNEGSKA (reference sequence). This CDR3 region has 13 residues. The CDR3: CSASMIGGYGYTF. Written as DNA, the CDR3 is TGCAGTGCTAGTATGATTGGAGGCTATGGCTACACCTTC.

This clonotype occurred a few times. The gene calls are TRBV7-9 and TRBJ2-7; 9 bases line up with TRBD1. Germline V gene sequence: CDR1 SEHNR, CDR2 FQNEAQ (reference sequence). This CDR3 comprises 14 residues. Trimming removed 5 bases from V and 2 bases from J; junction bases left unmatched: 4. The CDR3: CASSPRQGAYEQYV. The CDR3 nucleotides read TGTGCCAGCAGCCCGAGACAGGGGGCCTACGAGCAGTACGTC.

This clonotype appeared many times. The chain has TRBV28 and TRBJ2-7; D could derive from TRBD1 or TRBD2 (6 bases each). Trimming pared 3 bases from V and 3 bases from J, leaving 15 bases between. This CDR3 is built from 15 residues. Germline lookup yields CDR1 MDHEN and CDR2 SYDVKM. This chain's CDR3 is CASSLRGDPIYEQYV. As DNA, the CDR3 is TGTGCCAGCAGTTTGAGGGGGGACCCCATCTACGAGCAGTACGTC.

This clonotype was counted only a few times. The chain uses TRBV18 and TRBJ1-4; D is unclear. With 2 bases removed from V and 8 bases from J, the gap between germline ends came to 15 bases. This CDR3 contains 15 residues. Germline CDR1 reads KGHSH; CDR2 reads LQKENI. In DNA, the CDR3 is TGTGCCAGCTCACCAGAATGGGGAAAGGGAGAAAAACTGTTTTTT. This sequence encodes CASSPEWGKGEKLFF.

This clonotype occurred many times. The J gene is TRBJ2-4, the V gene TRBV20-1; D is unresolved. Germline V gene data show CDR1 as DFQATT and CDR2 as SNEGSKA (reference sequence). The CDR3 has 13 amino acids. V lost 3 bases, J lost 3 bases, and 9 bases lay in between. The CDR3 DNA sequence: TGCAGTGCTAGGAACGGGTTCAAAAACATTCAGTACTTC. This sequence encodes CSARNGFKNIQYF.

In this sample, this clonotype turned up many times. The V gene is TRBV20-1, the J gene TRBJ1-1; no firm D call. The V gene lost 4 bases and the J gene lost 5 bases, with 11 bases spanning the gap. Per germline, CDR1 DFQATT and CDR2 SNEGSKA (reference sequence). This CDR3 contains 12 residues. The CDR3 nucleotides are TGCAGTGCTACCCAAGCGGGGACTGAAGCTTTCTTT. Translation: CSATQAGTEAFF.

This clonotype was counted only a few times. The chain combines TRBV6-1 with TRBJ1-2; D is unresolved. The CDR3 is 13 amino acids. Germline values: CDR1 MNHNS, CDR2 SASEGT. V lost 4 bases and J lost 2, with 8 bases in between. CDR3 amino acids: CASSGDSNYGYTF. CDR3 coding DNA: TGTGCCAGCAGTGGTGACTCGAACTATGGCTACACCTTC.

The CDR3 region is CSARDKGQTRLVGEQYV. CDR3 DNA sequence: TGCAGTGCTAGAGATAAGGGACAGACCCGTCTCGTGGGTGAGCAGTACGTC. The chain recombines TRBV20-1 with TRBJ2-7; 7 bases map to TRBD1. The CDR3 runs to 17 residues. V shed 0 bases and J 7 bases; nucleotides not matched to a gene: 18. The germline CDR1 and CDR2 sequences are DFQATT and SNEGSKA (reference sequence).

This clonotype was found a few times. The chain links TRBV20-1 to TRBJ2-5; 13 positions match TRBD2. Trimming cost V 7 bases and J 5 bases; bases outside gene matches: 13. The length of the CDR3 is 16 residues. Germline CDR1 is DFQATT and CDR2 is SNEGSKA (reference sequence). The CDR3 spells CSVIPTSGGAEETQYF. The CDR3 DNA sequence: TGCAGTGTAATCCCTACTAGCGGGGGGGCCGAGGAGACCCAGTACTTC.

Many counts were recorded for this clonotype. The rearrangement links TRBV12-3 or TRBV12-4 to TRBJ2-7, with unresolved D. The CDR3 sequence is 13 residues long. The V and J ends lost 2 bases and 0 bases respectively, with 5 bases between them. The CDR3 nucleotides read TGTGCCAGCAGTTTAAAGGTCTCCTACGAGCAGTACTTC. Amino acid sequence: CASSLKVSYEQYF.

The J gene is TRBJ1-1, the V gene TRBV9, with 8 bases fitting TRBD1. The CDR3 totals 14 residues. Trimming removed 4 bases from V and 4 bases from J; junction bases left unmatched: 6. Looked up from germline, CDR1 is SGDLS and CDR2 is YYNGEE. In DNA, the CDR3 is TGTGCCAGCAGCCAGGGGGCTGATGGCACTGAAGCTTTCTTT. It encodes CASSQGADGTEAFF.

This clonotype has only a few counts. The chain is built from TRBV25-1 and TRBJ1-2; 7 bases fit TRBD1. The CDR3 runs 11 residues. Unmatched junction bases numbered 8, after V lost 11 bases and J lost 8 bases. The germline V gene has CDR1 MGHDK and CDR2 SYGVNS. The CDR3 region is CASYNRGGYTF. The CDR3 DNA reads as TGTGCCTCTTACAACAGGGGCGGCTACACCTTC.

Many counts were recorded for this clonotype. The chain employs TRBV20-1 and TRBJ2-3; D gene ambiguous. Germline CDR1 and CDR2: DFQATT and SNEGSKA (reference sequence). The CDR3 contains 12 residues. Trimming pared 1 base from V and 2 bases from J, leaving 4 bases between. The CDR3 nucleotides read TGCAGTGCTAGAGCCCACACAGATACGCAGTATTTT. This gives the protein CSARAHTDTQYF.

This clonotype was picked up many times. The DNA for the CDR3 is TGCGCCAGCAGCCAAGATAGGGGTAGCGGGGGGGATGAGCAGTTCTTC. Translated: CASSQDRGSGGDEQFF. The chain couples TRBV4-3 to TRBJ2-1; 11 bases align to TRBD2. Germline values: CDR1 LGHNA, CDR2 YSLEER. J gave up 8 bases and V 0 bases, and 6 bases lay outside the gene matches. The CDR3 is made up of 16 amino acids.

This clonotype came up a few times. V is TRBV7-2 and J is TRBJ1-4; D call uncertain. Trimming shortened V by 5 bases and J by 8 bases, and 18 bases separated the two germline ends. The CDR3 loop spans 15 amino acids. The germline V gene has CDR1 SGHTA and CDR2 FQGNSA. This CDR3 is CASSPRALMGEKLFF. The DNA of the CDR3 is TGTGCCAGCAGCCCCCGAGCGCTTATGGGGGAAAAACTGTTTTTT.

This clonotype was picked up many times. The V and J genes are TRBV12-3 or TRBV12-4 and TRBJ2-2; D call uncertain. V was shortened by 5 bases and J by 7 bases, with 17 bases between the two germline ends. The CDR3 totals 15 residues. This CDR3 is CASSLQEWEDGELFF. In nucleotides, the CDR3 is TGTGCCAGCAGTCTCCAGGAATGGGAAGACGGGGAGCTGTTTTTT.

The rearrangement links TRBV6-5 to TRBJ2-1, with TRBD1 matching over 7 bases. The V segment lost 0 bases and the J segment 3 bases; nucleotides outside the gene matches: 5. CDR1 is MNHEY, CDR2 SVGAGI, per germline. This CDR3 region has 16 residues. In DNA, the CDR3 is TGTGCCAGCAGTTACTCGATAGCAGGGGGCTACAATGAGCAGTTCTTC. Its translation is CASSYSIAGGYNEQFF.

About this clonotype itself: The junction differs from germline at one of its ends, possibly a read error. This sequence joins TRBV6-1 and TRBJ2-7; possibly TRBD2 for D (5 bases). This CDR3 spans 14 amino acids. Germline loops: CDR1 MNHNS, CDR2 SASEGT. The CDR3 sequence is CASSDRESSYKQYF. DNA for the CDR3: TGTGCCAGCAGTGACCGGGAATCATCCTACAAGCAGTACTTC.

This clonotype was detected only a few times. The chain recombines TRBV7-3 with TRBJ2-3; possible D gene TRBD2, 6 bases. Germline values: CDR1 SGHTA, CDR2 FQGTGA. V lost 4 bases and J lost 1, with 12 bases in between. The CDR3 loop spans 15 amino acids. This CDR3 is CASSSVGEGTDTQYF. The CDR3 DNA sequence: TGTGCCAGCAGCTCCGTTGGGGAGGGCACAGATACGCAGTATTTT.

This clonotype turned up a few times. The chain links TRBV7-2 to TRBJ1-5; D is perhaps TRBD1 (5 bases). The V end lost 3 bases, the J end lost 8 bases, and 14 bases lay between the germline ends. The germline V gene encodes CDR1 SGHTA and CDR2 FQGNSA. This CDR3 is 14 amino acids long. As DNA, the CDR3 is TGTGCCAGCAGCTTTCTCGGATGGGGGGAGCCCCAGCATTTT. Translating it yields CASSFLGWGEPQHF.

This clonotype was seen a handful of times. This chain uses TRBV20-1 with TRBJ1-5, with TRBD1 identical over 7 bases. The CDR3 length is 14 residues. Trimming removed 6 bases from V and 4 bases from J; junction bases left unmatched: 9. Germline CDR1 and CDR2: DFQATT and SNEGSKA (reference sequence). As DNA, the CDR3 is TGCAGTGCCATTGACCGGGACAGAAATCAGCCCCAGCATTTT. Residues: CSAIDRDRNQPQHF.

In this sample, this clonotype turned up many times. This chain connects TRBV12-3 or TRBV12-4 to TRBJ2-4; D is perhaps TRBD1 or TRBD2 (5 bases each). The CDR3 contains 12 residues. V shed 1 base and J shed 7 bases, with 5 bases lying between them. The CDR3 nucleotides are TGTGCCAGCAGTTTAGGGGGGAACATTCAGTACTTC. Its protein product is CASSLGGNIQYF.

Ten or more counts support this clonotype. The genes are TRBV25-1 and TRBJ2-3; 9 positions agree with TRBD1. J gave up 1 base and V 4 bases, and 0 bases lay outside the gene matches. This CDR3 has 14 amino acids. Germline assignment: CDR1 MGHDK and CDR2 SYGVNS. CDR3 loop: CASSGTGGTDTQYF. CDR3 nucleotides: TGTGCCAGCAGTGGGACAGGGGGCACAGATACGCAGTATTTT.